This T cell receptor (beta chain) is from a study of T cell responses to AZD1222 COVID-19 vaccine. Study in general: Pooled together were second doses at about 4 or about 12 weeks. Regarding the study as a whole: Two AZD1222 administrations were followed by greater Spike-specific TCR breadth and depth. Repertoire sampling was restricted to post-peak T cell response timepoints. At baseline, just 5 or 6 AZD1222 recipients tested seropositive.

V gave up 1 base and J gave up 5 bases, with 18 bases separating them. The CDR3 has 17 residues. CDR1 is SGHVS, CDR2 FQNEAQ, per germline. The assay was immunoSEQ multiplex PCR, and TCRdb's table has in-frame clones only and misses some. This sample has about 150,000 clones, with roughly nine tenths found just once. This clone appeared a single time. Its specificity is unknown. The receptor's source is an adult in good health. The source was peripheral blood, collected on day 0 of AZD1222 vaccination. V usage is TRBV7-8 and J usage is TRBJ1-5; no clear D gene. CDR3 loop: CASSLVGSPNWYQPQHF. The CDR3 DNA is TGTGCCAGCAGCTTAGTTGGGAGTCCCAACTGGTATCAGCCCCAGCATTTT. Using reference TRBV7-8 and TRBJ1-5 for the parts outside the CDR3, the full variable domain is GAGVSQSPRYKVAKRGQDVALRCDPISGHVSLFWYQQALGQGPEFLTYFQNEAQLDKSGLPSDRFFAERPEGSVSTLKIQRTQQEDSAVYLCASSLVGSPNWYQPQHFGDGTRLSIL.